This is a list of T cell receptor beta chains from one sample in a study of vaccination and CD4 T cells after COVID-19. TCRdb re-analysed the PCR reads in MiXCR, keeping a single row per CDR3 protein. The table lists around 8,200 distinct CDR3 sequences, approximately 53% of them singletons. These receptors have no identified antigens. Material for sequencing was CD4+ T cells from blood, cultured in vitro. These TCRs come from a human donor in good health. The CDR3 runs from the conserved cysteine through the conserved F or W. D genes are given only for firm matches. Clone size is stated in some rows and not others, as once, few, many or a class when expanded.

>-|TRBV6-1|TRBD2|TRBJ2-1
TGTGCCAGCACAAGCGGGGTCTCCTACAATGAGCAGTTCTTC
CASTSGVSYNEQFF
>-|TRBV20-1|-|TRBJ2-1
TGCAGTGCCGTCATTACCTTGAGCGGATCCTACAATGAGCAGTTCTTC
CSAVITLSGSYNEQFF
>-|TRBV20-1|-|TRBJ1-1
TGCAGTGCTAGATCAACAGCGAACACTGAAGCTTTCTTT
CSARSTANTEAFF
>-|TRBV25-1|-|TRBJ2-5
TGTGCCAGCAGAAGGTCGGGGTACCAAGAGACCCAGTACTTC
CASRRSGYQETQYF
>-|TRBV19|-|TRBJ1-2
TGTGCCAGTCCGACCTCGTGGGGGGGCCGAATTTCTAACTATGGCTACACCTTC
CASPTSWGGRISNYGYTF
>few|TRBV24-1|TRBD2|TRBJ2-1
TGTGCCACCAGTGAAACTAGCGGGAGGAATAATGAGCAGTTCTTC
CATSETSGRNNEQFF
>-|TRBV27|TRBD1|TRBJ1-6
TGTGCCAGCAGTTCCCAGACAGGGGGACATTCACCCCTCCACTTT
CASSSQTGGHSPLHF
>few|TRBV20-1|-|TRBJ2-2
TGCAGTGCTAGAGATGAGGTTTCGTGGCCTGGGACCGGGGAGCTGTTTTTT
CSARDEVSWPGTGELFF
>few|TRBV15|TRBD1|TRBJ2-7
TGTGCCACCAGCAGAGGGTCCACAGGGGTCGAGCAGTACTTC
CATSRGSTGVEQYF
>-|TRBV6-2/TRBV6-3|TRBD2|TRBJ2-3
TGTGCCAGCAGCTCCTGGACTAGCGGATCAGATACGCAGTATTTT
CASSSWTSGSDTQYF
>-|TRBV4-3|-|TRBJ1-2
TGCGCCAGCAGCCAAAGTCGGGGGCCCTATGGCTACACCTTC
CASSQSRGPYGYTF
>once|TRBV11-3|-|TRBJ2-3
TGTGCCAGCAGCTTAGACCCCTCCCCCCAAGATACGCAGTATTTT
CASSLDPSPQDTQYF
>few|TRBV10-1|TRBD1|TRBJ1-4
TGCGCCAGCAGTGACGGGGGACAGCTGTTTTTT
CASSDGGQLFF
>-|TRBV7-2|-|TRBJ2-2
TGTGCCAGCAGCCTCTCAGAACTAGGGGCCGGGGAGCTGTTTTTT
CASSLSELGAGELFF
>-|TRBV12-3/TRBV12-4|-|TRBJ1-5
TGTGCCAGCAGTTTCATTGAGAATCAGCCCCAGCATTTT
CASSFIENQPQHF
>-|TRBV19|-|TRBJ1-1
TGTGCCAGTACCCGGGGCGGGGGTGCGAACACTGAAGCTTTCTTT
CASTRGGGANTEAFF
>-|TRBV19|-|TRBJ2-6
TGTGCCAGTAGTATAAAAGGGGGGCCCTCTGGGGCCAACGTCCTGACTTTC
CASSIKGGPSGANVLTF
>-|TRBV7-9|TRBD2|TRBJ2-5
TGTGCCAGCAGCTTAAATCCAGGACTAGGAGTAGAGACCCAGTACTTC
CASSLNPGLGVETQYF
>-|TRBV2|-|TRBJ2-1
TGTGCCAGCAGTCGAGAGTACTCCTACAATGAGCAGTTCTTC
CASSREYSYNEQFF
>-|TRBV7-2|-|TRBJ1-1
TGTGCCAGCAGCTTAGCGCTAGGGTGGTACACTGAAGCTTTCTTT
CASSLALGWYTEAFF
>-|TRBV6-1|TRBD1|TRBJ1-1
TGTGCCAGCAGTCTCGGGAAAGACAGGGTAGAGTTGGTCAGGAGGGGGGCGAACACTGAAGCTTTCTTT
CASSLGKDRVELVRRGANTEAFF
>once|TRBV6-2/TRBV6-3|-|TRBJ2-3
TGTGCCAGCCGCGAGCTAGCCACAGATACGCAGTATTTT
CASRELATDTQYF
>-|TRBV6-1|-|TRBJ1-4
TGTGCCAGCAGTGAATGGGAACGAGATGAAAAACTGTTTTTT
CASSEWERDEKLFF
>-|TRBV7-9|-|TRBJ2-2
TGTGCCAGCAGCTCCCGGGACTCTCTTAACACCGGGGAGCTGTTTTTT
CASSSRDSLNTGELFF
>-|TRBV5-8|TRBD2|TRBJ2-3
TGTGCCAGCAGCTTGGCCGGGAGGGCAGATACGCAGTATTTT
CASSLAGRADTQYF
>few|TRBV19|TRBD1|TRBJ1-2
TGTGCCAGTGCCCTCCAACCGGGACAGCCTTGGGGCTACACCTTC
CASALQPGQPWGYTF
>once|TRBV18|-|TRBJ2-5
TGTGCCAGCTCACCAGCACCCAAAGAGACCCAGTACTTC
CASSPAPKETQYF
>-|TRBV5-4|-|TRBJ2-5
TGTGCCAGCAGCTTAGAGGGGACCCAGTACTTC
CASSLEGTQYF
>-|TRBV12-3/TRBV12-4|-|TRBJ1-2
TGTGCCAGCAAAGTCAGAAGGTCGTATGGCTACACCTTC
CASKVRRSYGYTF
>-|TRBV14|-|TRBJ1-2
TGTGCCAGCAGCCAATTGACTAACTATGGCTACACCTTC
CASSQLTNYGYTF
>-|TRBV19|-|TRBJ2-2
TGTGCCAGTAGTATGGGCGTTTCGACCGGGGAGCTGTTTTTT
CASSMGVSTGELFF
>few|TRBV7-2|TRBD2|TRBJ2-5
TGTGCCAGCAGCCGTCGGGGGGGCGGGGAAGAGACCCAGTACTTC
CASSRRGGGEETQYF
>-|TRBV5-1|-|TRBJ1-2
TGCGCCAGCAGCTTACAGTCTCACTATGGCTACACCTTC
CASSLQSHYGYTF
>few|TRBV5-4|-|TRBJ1-2
TGTGCCAGCAGCCTAGGACCCCTTGGGTCCAGCTACACCTTC
CASSLGPLGSSYTF
>medium-sized|TRBV7-9|-|TRBJ2-7
TGTGCCAGCAGCTTAGGACGGCTGGGGGGCGAGCAGTACTTC
CASSLGRLGGEQYF
>few|TRBV20-1|-|TRBJ2-2
TGCAGTGCTAGCCGTGGGGGAGGAGTCGGGGAGCTGTTTTTT
CSASRGGGVGELFF
>-|TRBV20-1|-|TRBJ1-3
TGCAGTGCTAGTAATAGGGTCGGGCCGGGACGTGGAAACACCATATATTTT
CSASNRVGPGRGNTIYF
>once|TRBV5-6|-|TRBJ1-1
TGTGCCAGCAGCCCAGAACCCGAGACTGAAGCTTTCTTT
CASSPEPETEAFF
>-|TRBV20-1|-|TRBJ1-5
TGCAGTGCTCTCAAGACGGGTAGCAATCAGCCCCAGCATTTT
CSALKTGSNQPQHF
>-|TRBV2|TRBD1|TRBJ1-5
TGTGCCAGCAGTGTGGACAGGGCTTTTAGCAATCAGCCCCAGCATTTT
CASSVDRAFSNQPQHF
>-|TRBV29-1|-|TRBJ2-3
TGCAGCGCTGGCGGGACAGCATCAGATACGCAGTATTTT
CSAGGTASDTQYF
>-|TRBV7-2|TRBD1|TRBJ2-5
TGTGCCAGCAGCACCTACAGGGGCGAGACCCAGTACTTC
CASSTYRGETQYF
>-|TRBV2|-|TRBJ1-2
TGTGCCAGCAGGCTCGGACAGTCGGGGGGCTACACCTTC
CASRLGQSGGYTF
>-|TRBV11-1|-|TRBJ2-7
TGTGCCAGCAGCTTCCGGCAGGGAGGCTACGAGCAGTACTTC
CASSFRQGGYEQYF
>-|TRBV29-1|-|TRBJ1-1
TGCAGCGGGGGAAGGCAGCGAATGAACACTGAAGCTTTCTTT
CSGGRQRMNTEAFF
>-|TRBV2|TRBD1|TRBJ2-6
TGTGCCAGCAGTGAAGGGGACAGGGTAGTCTCTGGGGCCTACGTCCTGACTTTC
CASSEGDRVVSGAYVLTF
>-|TRBV6-1|TRBD1|TRBJ1-2
TGTGCCAGCAGTGCCGACAGGGATCCTAACTATGGCTACACCTTC
CASSADRDPNYGYTF
>-|TRBV6-1|TRBD1|TRBJ2-1
TGTGCCAGCAGTGATAGTATGGGACAGGTTGTGTTCTTC
CASSDSMGQVVFF
>-|TRBV2|-|TRBJ2-7
TGTGCCAGCAGCCAGGGGGGGGCCGAGCAGTACTTC
CASSQGGAEQYF